This TCR beta chain stems from a study of control samples from healthy donors and cancer patients (dated by TCRdb to about 2020). V and J are truncated by 4 bases and 4 bases respectively, leaving an intervening sequence of 15 bases. CDR1 and CDR2 were assigned from the germline V gene as SGHRS and YFSETQ. The CDR3 covers 14 residues, taking in both the cysteine and the phenylalanine. Only the CDR3 region is kept as DNA, spanning 42 bases read in frame from base 1. Notes on this clone: Its binding antigen is unknown. Qualities for individual bases were not recorded, and no much larger clone is one base off.

Library preparation employed the immunoSEQ multiplex PCR assay. Held by TCRdb, this immuneACCESS table contains in-frame sequences only and omits some clones. Under half of the omission traces to an unresolved V gene where checked; the cause of the rest is unknown. The sample contains approximately 100,000 clones, roughly 88% of them found a single time. 14% of the sample lies in the top ten. The sequence derives from a man aged 25-45 years in good health. This chain joins TRBV5-1 to TRBJ2-7; the D segment could be TRBD2, given 6 matching bases. The sequencing sample was made of blood. The DNA sequence reads TGCGCCAGCAGCACGGGACTGCGATTGTACGAGCAGTACTTC. Its translation is CASSTGLRLYEQYF. This CDR3, with the reference TRBV5-1 and TRBJ2-7 proteins standing in past its ends, gives the full variable domain KAGVTQTPRYLIKTRGQQVTLSCSPISGHRSVSWYQQTPGQGLQFLFEYFSETQRNKGNFPGRFSGRQFSNSRSEMNVSTLELGDSALYLCASSTGLRLYEQYFGPGTRLTVT.